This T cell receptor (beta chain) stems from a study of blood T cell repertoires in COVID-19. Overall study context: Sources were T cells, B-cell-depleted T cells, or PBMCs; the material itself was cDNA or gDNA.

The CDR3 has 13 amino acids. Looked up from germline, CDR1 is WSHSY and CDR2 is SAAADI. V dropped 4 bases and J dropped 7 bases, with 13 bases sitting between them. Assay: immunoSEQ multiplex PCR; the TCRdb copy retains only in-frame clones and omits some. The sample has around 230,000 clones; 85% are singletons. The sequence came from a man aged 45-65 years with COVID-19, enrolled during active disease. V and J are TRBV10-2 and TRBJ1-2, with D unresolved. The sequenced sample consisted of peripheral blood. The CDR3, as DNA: TGCGCCAGCAGTGCACAGCCCCTCTTTGGCTACACCTTC. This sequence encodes CASSAQPLFGYTF.